These T cell receptor beta chains were read from a single sample in a study of T cells expressing NK-cell markers. TCRdb re-called the 5' RACE reads and shows each CDR3 protein once, DNA omitted. This table lists 350,000 to 400,000 distinct CDR3 sequences. The material sequenced was blood T cells: a sorted CD56 or NKG2C T cell subset, CD4+ or CD8+ T cells, or bulk PBMC T cells (not recorded which). The origin of the receptors is a woman aged 45 to 65 in good health. The CDR3 runs from the conserved cysteine through the conserved F or W.

v_gene: TRBV27
j_gene: TRBJ1-5
CDR3aa: CASSLHGAQQPQHF

v_gene: TRBV5-6
j_gene: TRBJ2-3
CDR3aa: CASSLGGLGDTQYF

v_gene: TRBV12-3/TRBV12-4
j_gene: TRBJ2-2
CDR3aa: CASSRRGLAGSGELFF

v_gene: TRBV10-2
j_gene: TRBJ2-3
CDR3aa: CASSEGLAGIGTQYF

v_gene: TRBV7-9
j_gene: TRBJ2-2
CDR3aa: CASPRSAYTGELFF

v_gene: TRBV5-1
j_gene: TRBJ2-2
CDR3aa: CASSLEDPWITGELFF

v_gene: TRBV5-1
j_gene: TRBJ2-6
CDR3aa: CASSLFSSGRSGANVLTF

v_gene: TRBV5-1
j_gene: TRBJ2-1
CDR3aa: CASSYIGANEQFF

v_gene: TRBV5-1
j_gene: TRBJ2-1
CDR3aa: CASSPTASLGQFF

v_gene: TRBV5-1
j_gene: TRBJ2-2
CDR3aa: CASIRGTARSRGSNTGELFF

v_gene: TRBV20-1
j_gene: TRBJ2-4
CDR3aa: CSASTRTGYGAKNIQYF

v_gene: TRBV3-1
j_gene: TRBJ2-1
CDR3aa: CASSQDWGSGTRNLYYNEQFF

v_gene: TRBV4-1
j_gene: TRBJ2-1
CDR3aa: CASSPQAGSNEQFF

v_gene: TRBV5-1
j_gene: TRBJ2-1
CDR3aa: CASSLVPQGQPGGNEQFF

v_gene: TRBV29-1
j_gene: TRBJ2-6
CDR3aa: CSVTGLAGANVLTF

v_gene: TRBV6-2/TRBV6-3
j_gene: TRBJ2-4
CDR3aa: CASSYSQALKNIQYF

v_gene: TRBV29-1
j_gene: TRBJ2-7
CDR3aa: CSAKQGPYEQYF

v_gene: TRBV24-1
j_gene: TRBJ2-1
CDR3aa: CATSDPSSGRGSYNEQFF

v_gene: TRBV25-1
j_gene: TRBJ2-2
CDR3aa: CASKPGTDFTGELFF

v_gene: TRBV27
j_gene: TRBJ2-1
CDR3aa: CASSLQLAGDSGQFF

v_gene: TRBV28
j_gene: TRBJ2-1
CDR3aa: CASSGISGRALLSYNEQFF

v_gene: TRBV12-5
j_gene: TRBJ1-2
CDR3aa: CASGEGGNYFYGYTF

v_gene: TRBV12-3/TRBV12-4
j_gene: TRBJ2-7
CDR3aa: CASSLGPSGRSSYEQYF

v_gene: TRBV9
j_gene: TRBJ2-4
CDR3aa: CASSAVGLAQDIQYF

v_gene: TRBV27
j_gene: TRBJ2-1
CDR3aa: CASSLNGGRAIEQFF

v_gene: TRBV5-1
j_gene: TRBJ2-1
CDR3aa: CASSLVSSGGNEQFF

v_gene: TRBV12-3/TRBV12-4
j_gene: TRBJ2-7
CDR3aa: CASSLLDFYEQYF

v_gene: TRBV12-5
j_gene: TRBJ2-1
CDR3aa: CASGLVGDRGDWEQFF

v_gene: TRBV3-1
j_gene: TRBJ2-3
CDR3aa: CASLKRETDTQYF

v_gene: TRBV3-1
j_gene: TRBJ2-1
CDR3aa: CASSQDPAGGPFEQFF

v_gene: TRBV29-1
j_gene: TRBJ1-1
CDR3aa: CSVGQTFSSEAFF

v_gene: TRBV5-1
j_gene: TRBJ2-7
CDR3aa: CASSFGGQGNHEQYF

v_gene: TRBV6-2/TRBV6-3
j_gene: TRBJ2-2
CDR3aa: CASSSIPTGELFF

v_gene: TRBV12-3/TRBV12-4
j_gene: TRBJ1-5
CDR3aa: CASSKQESINQPQHF

v_gene: TRBV25-1
j_gene: TRBJ2-5
CDR3aa: CASGGGLAVQETQYF

v_gene: TRBV5-1
j_gene: TRBJ2-7
CDR3aa: CASRGIHEQYF

v_gene: TRBV12-3/TRBV12-4
j_gene: TRBJ2-3
CDR3aa: CASSVHRGLRTDTQYF

v_gene: TRBV24-1
j_gene: TRBJ2-1
CDR3aa: CATSDLERGGIGEQFF

v_gene: TRBV4-1
j_gene: TRBJ1-4
CDR3aa: CASSQTLGSKKLFF

v_gene: TRBV20-1
j_gene: TRBJ2-5
CDR3aa: CSAREMGGDQETQYF

v_gene: TRBV9
j_gene: TRBJ2-1
CDR3aa: CASSVGGLNNEQFF

v_gene: TRBV5-1
j_gene: TRBJ2-7
CDR3aa: CASSSASGRLYEQYF

v_gene: TRBV4-2
j_gene: TRBJ2-4
CDR3aa: CASSQERQARQYF

v_gene: TRBV12-3/TRBV12-4
j_gene: TRBJ2-3
CDR3aa: CASSGDGYTDTQYF

v_gene: TRBV24-1
j_gene: TRBJ1-2
CDR3aa: CATSDRKYGYTF

v_gene: TRBV12-3/TRBV12-4
j_gene: TRBJ2-7
CDR3aa: CASSNRLSAYEQYF

v_gene: TRBV10-3
j_gene: TRBJ2-1
CDR3aa: CAISESTSGRAPYNEQFF

v_gene: TRBV11-2
j_gene: TRBJ1-1
CDR3aa: CASSSLIGNTEAFF

v_gene: TRBV4-1
j_gene: TRBJ2-5
CDR3aa: CASSLSTGEYPQETQYF

v_gene: TRBV20-1
j_gene: TRBJ1-4
CDR3aa: CSARDPGQGYEKLFF